This entry is about one TCR beta chain. The antigen is undetermined. This entry comes from a study of T cell repertoires in ileal Crohn's disease. Across the study: Surgery for a complication: stricturing in around 60%, penetrating in roughly 40%. Whole-study results and caveats: Compared with non-smokers, active smokers at surgery showed more clonal expansions. Compared with CD4 T cells, sorted CD8 cells carried more expanded clones.

Roughly 470 nanograms of biopsy DNA per sample underwent TCRB immunosequencing. The data were produced by immunoSEQ multiplex PCR, yet TCRdb's version contains in-frame clones alone and is incomplete. Among about 7,000 clones, 60% to 75% were seen once, and the ten largest hold about a sixth. Sample: ileal tissue. The sequence was obtained from an adult with Crohn's disease.

The CDR3 loop is CASRGQVYSNQPQHF. In DNA form, the CDR3 reads TGTGCCAGTAGAGGACAGGTTTATAGCAATCAGCCCCAGCATTTT. V gene TRBV19 combines with J gene TRBJ1-5; 7 bases fit TRBD1. Germline loops: CDR1 LNHDA, CDR2 SQIVND (reference sequence). CDR3 length: 15 amino acids. Trimming at V came to 6 bases and at J to 0 bases, leaving 5 bases not matched to a gene.